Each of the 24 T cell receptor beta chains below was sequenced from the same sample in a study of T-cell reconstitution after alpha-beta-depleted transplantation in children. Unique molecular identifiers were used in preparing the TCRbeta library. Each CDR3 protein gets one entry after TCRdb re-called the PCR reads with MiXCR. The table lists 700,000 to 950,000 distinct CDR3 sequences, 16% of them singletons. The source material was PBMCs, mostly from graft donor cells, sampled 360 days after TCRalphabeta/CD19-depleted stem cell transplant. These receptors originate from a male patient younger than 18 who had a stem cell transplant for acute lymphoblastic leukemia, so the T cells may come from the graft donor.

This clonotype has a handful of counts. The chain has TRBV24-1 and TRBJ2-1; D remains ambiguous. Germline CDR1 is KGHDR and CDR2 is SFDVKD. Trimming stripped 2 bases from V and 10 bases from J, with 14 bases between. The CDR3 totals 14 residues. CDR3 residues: CATSDSRDTGEQFF. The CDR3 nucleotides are TGTGCCACCAGTGATTCTAGGGATACCGGCGAGCAGTTCTTC.

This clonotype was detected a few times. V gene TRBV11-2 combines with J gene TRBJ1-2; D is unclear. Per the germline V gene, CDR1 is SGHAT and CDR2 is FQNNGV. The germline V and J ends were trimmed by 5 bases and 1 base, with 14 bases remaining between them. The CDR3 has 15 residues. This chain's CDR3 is CASSPPAGSNYGYTF. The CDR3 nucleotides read TGTGCCAGCAGCCCTCCGGCGGGCAGTAACTATGGCTACACCTTC.

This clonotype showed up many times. The CDR3 reads CASSPGTGADTQYF. The CDR3, as DNA: TGCGCCAGCAGCCCCGGGACAGGGGCGGATACGCAGTATTTT. The rearrangement links TRBV5-1 to TRBJ2-3; 10 bases agree with TRBD1. The CDR3 runs 14 residues. V trimming: 4 bases; J trimming: 6 bases; junction bases outside the gene matches: 5. CDR1 and CDR2 from the germline V gene are SGHRS and YFSETQ.

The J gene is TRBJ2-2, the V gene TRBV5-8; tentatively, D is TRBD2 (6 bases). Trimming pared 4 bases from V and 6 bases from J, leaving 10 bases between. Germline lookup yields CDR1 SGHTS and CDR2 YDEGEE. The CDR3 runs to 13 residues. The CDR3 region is CASSRERPGELFF. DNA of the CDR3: TGTGCCAGCAGCCGGGAGAGACCCGGGGAGCTGTTTTTT.

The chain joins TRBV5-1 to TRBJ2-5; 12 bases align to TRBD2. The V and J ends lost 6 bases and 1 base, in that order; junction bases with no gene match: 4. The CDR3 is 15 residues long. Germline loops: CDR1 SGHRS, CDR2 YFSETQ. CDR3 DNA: TGCGCCAGCACTTGGGGACTAGCGGGCCAAGAGACCCAGTACTTC. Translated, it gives CASTWGLAGQETQYF.

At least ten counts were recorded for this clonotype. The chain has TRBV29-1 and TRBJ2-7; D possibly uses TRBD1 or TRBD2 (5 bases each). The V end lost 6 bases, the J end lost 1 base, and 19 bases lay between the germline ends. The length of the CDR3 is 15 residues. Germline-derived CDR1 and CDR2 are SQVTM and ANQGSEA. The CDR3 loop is CSVVRPQGASYEQYF. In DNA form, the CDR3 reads TGCAGCGTGGTGCGCCCTCAGGGAGCTTCCTACGAGCAGTACTTC.

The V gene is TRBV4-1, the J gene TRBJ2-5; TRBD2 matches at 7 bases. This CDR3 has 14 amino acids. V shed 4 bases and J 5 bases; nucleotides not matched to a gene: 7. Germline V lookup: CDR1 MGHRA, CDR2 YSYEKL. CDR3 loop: CASSPLAVGETQYF. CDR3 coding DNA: TGCGCCAGCAGCCCGCTAGCGGTCGGGGAGACCCAGTACTTC.

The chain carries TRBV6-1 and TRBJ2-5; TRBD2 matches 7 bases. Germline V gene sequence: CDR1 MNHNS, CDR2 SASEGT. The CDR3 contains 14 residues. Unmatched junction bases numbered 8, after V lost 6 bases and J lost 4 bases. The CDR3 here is CASREIGRGETQYF. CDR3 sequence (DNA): TGTGCCAGCAGGGAAATAGGGAGGGGAGAGACCCAGTACTTC.

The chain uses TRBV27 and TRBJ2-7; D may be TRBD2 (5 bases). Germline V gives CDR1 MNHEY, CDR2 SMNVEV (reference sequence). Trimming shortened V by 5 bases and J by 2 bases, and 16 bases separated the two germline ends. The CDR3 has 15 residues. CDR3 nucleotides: TGTGCCAGCAGTCCCCAGATGGAGAGGGCCTACGAGCAGTACTTC. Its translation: CASSPQMERAYEQYF.

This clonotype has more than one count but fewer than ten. Written as DNA, the CDR3 is TGTGCCAGCAGTTTGGGGGACAGGGGAACATATGGCTACACCTTC. Protein product: CASSLGDRGTYGYTF. This chain connects TRBV12-3 or TRBV12-4 to TRBJ1-2, with 10 bases identical to TRBD1. The CDR3 totals 15 residues. V dropped 3 bases and J dropped 5; count of bases not matched to a gene: 6.

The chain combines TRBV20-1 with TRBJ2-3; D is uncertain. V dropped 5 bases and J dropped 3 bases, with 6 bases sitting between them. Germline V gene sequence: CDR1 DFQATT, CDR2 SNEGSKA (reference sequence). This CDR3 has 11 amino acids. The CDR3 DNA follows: TGCAGTGCTCAGAGGACAGATACGCAGTATTTT. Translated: CSAQRTDTQYF.

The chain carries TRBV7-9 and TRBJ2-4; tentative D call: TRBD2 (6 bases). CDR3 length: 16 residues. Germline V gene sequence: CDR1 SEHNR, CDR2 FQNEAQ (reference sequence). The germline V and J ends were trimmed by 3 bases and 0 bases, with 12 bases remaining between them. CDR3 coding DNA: TGTGCCAGCAGCTTTAACGGGGGTCGAGCCAAAAACATTCAGTACTTC. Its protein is CASSFNGGRAKNIQYF.

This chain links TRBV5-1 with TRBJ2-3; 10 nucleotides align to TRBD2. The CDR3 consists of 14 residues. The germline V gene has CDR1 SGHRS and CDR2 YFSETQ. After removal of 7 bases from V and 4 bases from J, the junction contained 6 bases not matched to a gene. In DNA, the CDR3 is TGCGCCAGCTCCCCTAGCGGGAGCCCAGATACGCAGTATTTT. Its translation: CASSPSGSPDTQYF.

CDR3 sequence (DNA): TGTGCCAGCAGCGTAGAGATGTTAGGGACGCAGTATTTT. The encoded protein is CASSVEMLGTQYF. The V gene is TRBV9, the J gene TRBJ2-3; D gene unclear. Germline values: CDR1 SGDLS, CDR2 YYNGEE. V shed 0 bases and J shed 9 bases, with 11 bases lying between them. The length of the CDR3 is 13 residues. The full variable domain, completed using reference TRBV9 and TRBJ2-3, is DSGVTQTPKHLITATGQRVTLRCSPRSGDLSVYWYQQSLDQGLQFLIQYYNGEERAKGNILERFSAQQFPDLHSELNLSSLELGDSALYFCASSVEMLGTQYFGPGTRLTVL.

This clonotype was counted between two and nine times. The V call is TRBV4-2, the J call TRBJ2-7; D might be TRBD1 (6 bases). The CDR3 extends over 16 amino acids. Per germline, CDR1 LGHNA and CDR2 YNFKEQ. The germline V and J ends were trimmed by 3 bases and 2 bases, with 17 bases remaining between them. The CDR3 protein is CASSQGDTALAYEQYF. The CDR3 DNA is TGTGCCAGCAGCCAGGGGGACACCGCACTTGCCTACGAGCAGTACTTC.

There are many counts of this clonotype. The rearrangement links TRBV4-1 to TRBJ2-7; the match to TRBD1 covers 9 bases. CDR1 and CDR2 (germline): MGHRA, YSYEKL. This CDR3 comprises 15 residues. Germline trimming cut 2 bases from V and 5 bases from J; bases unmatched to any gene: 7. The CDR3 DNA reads TGCGCCAGCAGCCAAACCGGGACAGGGAAGAACGAGCAGTACTTC. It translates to CASSQTGTGKNEQYF.

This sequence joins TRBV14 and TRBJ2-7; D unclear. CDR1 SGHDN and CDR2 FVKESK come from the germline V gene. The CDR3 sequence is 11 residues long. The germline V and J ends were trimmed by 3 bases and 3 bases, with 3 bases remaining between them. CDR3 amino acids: CASSHFYEQYF. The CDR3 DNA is TGTGCCAGCAGCCACTTCTACGAGCAGTACTTC.

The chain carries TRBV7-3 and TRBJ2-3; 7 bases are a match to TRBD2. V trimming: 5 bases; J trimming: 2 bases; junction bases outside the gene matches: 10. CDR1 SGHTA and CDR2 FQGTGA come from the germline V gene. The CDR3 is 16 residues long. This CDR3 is CASSAWAGRATDTQYF. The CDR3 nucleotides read TGTGCCAGCAGCGCCTGGGCAGGGAGGGCCACAGATACGCAGTATTTT.

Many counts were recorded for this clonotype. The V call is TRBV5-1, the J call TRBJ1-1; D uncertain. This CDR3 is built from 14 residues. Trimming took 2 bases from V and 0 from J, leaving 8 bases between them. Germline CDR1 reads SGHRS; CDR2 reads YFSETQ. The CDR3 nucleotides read TGCGCCAGCAGCTTCGCGGAAATGAACACTGAAGCTTTCTTT. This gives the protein CASSFAEMNTEAFF. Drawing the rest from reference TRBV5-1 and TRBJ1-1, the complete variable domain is KAGVTQTPRYLIKTRGQQVTLSCSPISGHRSVSWYQQTPGQGLQFLFEYFSETQRNKGNFPGRFSGRQFSNSRSEMNVSTLELGDSALYLCASSFAEMNTEAFFGQGTRLTVV.

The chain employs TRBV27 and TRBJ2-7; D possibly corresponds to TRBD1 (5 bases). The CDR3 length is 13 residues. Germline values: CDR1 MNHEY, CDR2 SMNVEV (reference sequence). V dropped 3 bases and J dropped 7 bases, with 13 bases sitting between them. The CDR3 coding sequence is TGTGCCAGCAGTTTCGGCAGGGTCTTAGAGCAGTACTTC. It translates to CASSFGRVLEQYF.

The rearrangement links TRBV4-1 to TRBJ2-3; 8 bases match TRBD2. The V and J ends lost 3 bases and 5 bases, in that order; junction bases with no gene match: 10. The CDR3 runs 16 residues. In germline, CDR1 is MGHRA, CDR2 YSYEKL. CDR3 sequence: CASSHRAGVSVDTQYF. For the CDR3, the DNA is TGCGCCAGCAGCCACAGAGCGGGAGTCAGCGTAGATACGCAGTATTTT.

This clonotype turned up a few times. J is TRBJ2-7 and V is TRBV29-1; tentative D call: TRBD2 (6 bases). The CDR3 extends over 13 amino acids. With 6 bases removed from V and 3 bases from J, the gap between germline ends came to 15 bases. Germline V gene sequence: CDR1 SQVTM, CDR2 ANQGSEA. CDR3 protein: CSVGGLTIYEQYF. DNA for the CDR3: TGCAGCGTCGGGGGTCTTACAATCTACGAGCAGTACTTC.

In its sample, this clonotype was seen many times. The CDR3 here is CASSQGAQETQYF. CDR3 in DNA: TGCGCCAGCAGCCAAGGGGCCCAAGAGACCCAGTACTTC. The chain recombines TRBV4-1 with TRBJ2-5; unclear D gene. With 1 base removed from V and 1 base from J, the gap between germline ends came to 4 bases. The CDR3 is 13 residues long. CDR1 MGHRA and CDR2 YSYEKL come from the germline V gene.

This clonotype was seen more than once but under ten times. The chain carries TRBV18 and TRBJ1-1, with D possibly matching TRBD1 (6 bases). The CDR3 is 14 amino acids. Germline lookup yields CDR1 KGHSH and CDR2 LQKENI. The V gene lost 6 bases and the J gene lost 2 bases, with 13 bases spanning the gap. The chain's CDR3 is CASSRTAVNTEAFF. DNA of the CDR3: TGTGCCAGCTCTCGGACAGCCGTCAACACTGAAGCTTTCTTT.